The clone carrying this T cell receptor (beta chain) was recorded a few times. These data are taken from a study of beta chain features in type 1 diabetes. Germline V CDR1 and CDR2: SQVTM, ANQGSEA. The CDR3 consists of 12 residues. Trimming took off 7 bases at V and 5 bases at J, with 14 bases between the two ends. Sequenced material consisted of expressed TCRB transcripts (all of the isolated RNA was reverse transcribed). Assay: immunoSEQ multiplex PCR; the TCRdb copy retains only in-frame clones and omits some. This table has around 430,000 clones, approximately 28% appearing once. The clonotype originates from a man aged 18 to 35 in good health. The specimen was naive CD4+ T cells from blood. The chain recombines TRBV29-1 with TRBJ1-1, with D possibly matching TRBD1 (5 bases). The CDR3 coding sequence is TGCAGCGCCGGCGAGGGGCGAACTGAAGCTTTCTTT. Protein: CSAGEGRTEAFF. The variable domain in full, completed from reference TRBV29-1 and TRBJ1-1, reads SAVISQKPSRDICQRGTSLTIQCQVDSQVTMMFWYRQQPGQSLTLIATANQGSEATYESGFVIDKFPISRPNLTFSTLTVSNMSPEDSSIYLCSAGEGRTEAFFGQGTRLTVV.